These T cell receptor beta chains were read from a single sample in a study of T cell responses to AZD1222 COVID-19 vaccine. Only in-frame clones appear in the TCRdb table, and some are missing; sequencing was by immunoSEQ multiplex PCR. The data show 90,000 to 140,000 clones, 82% seen once. The input for sequencing was peripheral blood, taken on day 0 of AZD1222 vaccination. Receptors were obtained from an adult in good health. CDR3s include the opening cysteine and the closing phenylalanine or tryptophan. A D gene is named only where the DNA matches it firmly. Clone size is not always given. Where it is, it says once, few, many or a class for expanded clones.

NA	TRBV2	TRBJ1-5	NA	CASSDSGGEESNQPQHF	TGTGCCAGCAGTGACTCGGGGGGAGAGGAGAGCAATCAGCCCCAGCATTTT
NA	TRBV6-6	TRBJ2-7	NA	CASSYQEASYEQYF	TGTGCCAGCAGTTACCAGGAGGCCTCCTACGAGCAGTACTTC
few	TRBV2	TRBJ2-2	NA	CASRAFLPLNTGELFF	TGTGCCAGTCGGGCCTTCCTCCCCCTGAACACCGGGGAGCTGTTTTTT
NA	TRBV24-1	TRBJ2-5	NA	CATSDPEGHGETQYF	TGTGCCACCAGTGATCCGGAGGGACATGGGGAGACCCAGTACTTC
once	TRBV20-1	TRBJ1-2	NA	CSAPSFYGYTF	TGCAGTGCCCCCTCGTTTTATGGCTACACCTTC
once	TRBV20-1	TRBJ1-1	NA	CSAPWSAEAFF	TGCAGTGCTCCCTGGTCCGCTGAAGCTTTCTTT
NA	TRBV7-9	TRBJ2-1	TRBD2	CASSPQGLAGGDEQFF	TGTGCCAGCAGCCCCCAAGGACTAGCGGGGGGTGATGAGCAGTTCTTC
NA	TRBV3-1/TRBV3-2	TRBJ2-5	NA	CASSNLEQTQYF	TGTGCCAGCAGCAATCTAGAGCAGACCCAGTACTTC
many	TRBV7-8	TRBJ1-2	NA	CASSELPGPQEGGYTF	TGTGCCAGCAGCGAATTGCCCGGGCCCCAAGAAGGGGGCTACACCTTC
NA	TRBV4-3	TRBJ2-1	NA	CASSQDQGTYNEQFF	TGCGCCAGCAGCCAAGATCAAGGCACATACAATGAGCAGTTCTTC
NA	TRBV19	TRBJ2-7	NA	CASSVTGLGGNEQYF	TGTGCCAGTAGTGTTACAGGGCTCGGGGGGAACGAGCAGTACTTC
NA	TRBV5-5	TRBJ2-1	TRBD2	CASSFPGGYNEQFF	TGTGCCAGCAGCTTCCCGGGGGGGTACAATGAGCAGTTCTTC
NA	TRBV19	TRBJ2-1	NA	CASSPGAASYNEQFF	TGTGCCAGTAGTCCGGGGGCGGCATCCTACAATGAGCAGTTCTTC
NA	TRBV4-2	TRBJ2-5	NA	CASSQEAEGETQYF	TGTGCCAGCAGCCAAGAGGCAGAGGGAGAGACCCAGTACTTC
NA	TRBV19	TRBJ1-2	NA	CASSIRRDFTF	TGTGCCAGTAGTATTCGGCGCGACTTCACCTTC
NA	TRBV5-6	TRBJ2-6	NA	CASSLWTSGANVLTF	TGTGCCAGCAGCTTGTGGACCTCTGGGGCCAACGTCCTGACTTTC
NA	TRBV5-1	TRBJ2-3	NA	CASSYLSGADTQYF	TGCGCCAGCAGCTATCTTAGTGGCGCAGATACGCAGTATTTT
NA	TRBV10-3	TRBJ1-5	NA	CAISGGEIQPQHF	TGTGCCATCAGTGGGGGGGAGATTCAGCCCCAGCATTTT
NA	TRBV7-2	TRBJ2-3	TRBD2	CASSPWTSGTDTQYF	TGTGCCAGCAGCCCTTGGACTAGCGGCACAGATACGCAGTATTTT
NA	TRBV27	TRBJ2-6	NA	CASRPGAGSGANVLTF	TGTGCCAGCAGACCGGGGGCCGGCTCTGGGGCCAACGTCCTGACTTTC
NA	TRBV5-1	TRBJ1-1	NA	CASSLRGATFMNTEAFF	TGCGCCAGCAGCCTGCGGGGGGCTACTTTCATGAACACTGAAGCTTTCTTT
NA	TRBV10-3	TRBJ1-5	NA	CAISESLSNQPQHF	TGTGCCATCAGTGAGTCTTTGAGCAATCAGCCCCAGCATTTT
NA	TRBV7-2	TRBJ1-1	NA	CASSLGTNTEAFF	TGTGCCAGCAGCTTGGGAACGAACACTGAAGCTTTCTTT
few	TRBV12-5	TRBJ1-3	NA	CASGPYTGTSGNTIYF	TGTGCTAGTGGTCCCTACACCGGAACCTCTGGAAACACCATATATTTT
NA	TRBV6-6	TRBJ1-1	NA	CASSYGATGRTEAFF	TGTGCCAGCAGTTACGGCGCCACAGGTCGAACTGAAGCTTTCTTT
NA	TRBV6-6	TRBJ1-5	NA	CASSLLGQQPQHF	TGTGCCAGCAGTTTACTAGGACAGCAGCCCCAGCATTTT
NA	TRBV14	TRBJ2-7	TRBD1	CATSLGTVRYEQYF	TGTGCCACCTCTCTTGGGACAGTGAGGTACGAGCAGTACTTC
NA	TRBV6-4	TRBJ1-5	TRBD1	CASSDISGGQPQHF	TGTGCCAGCAGTGACATCTCAGGGGGTCAGCCCCAGCATTTT
NA	TRBV5-1	TRBJ1-1	TRBD1	CASSATGNENTEAFF	TGCGCCAGCAGCGCGACAGGGAACGAGAACACTGAAGCTTTCTTT
NA	TRBV12-3/TRBV12-4	TRBJ2-1	NA	CASKGHEQFF	TGTGCCAGCAAGGGCCATGAGCAGTTCTTC
NA	TRBV7-9	TRBJ2-7	NA	CASSAGQYEQYF	TGTGCCAGCAGCGCAGGACAGTACGAGCAGTACTTC
NA	TRBV7-6	TRBJ2-5	TRBD2	CASSLGTSGGLGTQYF	TGTGCCAGCAGCTTGGGGACTAGCGGGGGGCTGGGGACCCAGTACTTC
NA	TRBV6-5	TRBJ1-2	NA	CASSYSAGSHGYTF	TGTGCCAGCAGTTACTCGGCAGGGTCCCATGGCTACACCTTC
NA	TRBV7-8	TRBJ1-5	NA	CASSSSGLNQPQHF	TGTGCCAGCAGCTCTTCGGGTCTCAATCAGCCCCAGCATTTT
NA	TRBV27	TRBJ2-7	NA	CASSPAGTEAYEQYF	TGTGCCAGCAGTCCCGCCGGGACGGAGGCCTACGAGCAGTACTTC
NA	TRBV6-4	TRBJ1-1	NA	CASSADGVRVEAFF	TGTGCCAGCAGTGCCGACGGGGTTCGGGTTGAAGCTTTCTTT
medium-sized	TRBV25-1	TRBJ1-2	NA	CASSENGPEDGYTF	TGTGCCAGCAGTGAAAACGGCCCTGAGGATGGCTACACCTTC
NA	TRBV7-9	TRBJ2-5	TRBD2	CASSLGGKQETQYF	TGTGCCAGCAGCTTGGGGGGGAAACAAGAGACCCAGTACTTC
NA	TRBV7-2	TRBJ1-1	NA	CASSLSFRVGTEAFF	TGTGCCAGCAGCTTATCATTCAGGGTTGGGACTGAAGCTTTCTTT
NA	TRBV29-1	TRBJ2-3	NA	CSVEQGRPDTQYF	TGCAGCGTTGAACAGGGGAGACCAGATACGCAGTATTTT
few	TRBV5-8	TRBJ2-2	NA	CASSRGRIANTGELFF	TGTGCCAGCAGCCGCGGACGGATCGCGAACACCGGGGAGCTGTTTTTT
NA	TRBV4-2	TRBJ1-2	TRBD1	CASSQDLNRGDGYTF	TGTGCCAGCAGCCAAGATCTGAACAGGGGAGATGGCTACACCTTC
NA	TRBV6-2/TRBV6-3	TRBJ1-3	NA	CASSYGVQTSGNTIYF	TGTGCCAGCAGTTACGGGGTCCAGACCTCTGGAAACACCATATATTTT
few	TRBV7-9	TRBJ2-7	TRBD2	CASSLTSGGNEQYF	TGTGCCAGCAGCTTGACTAGCGGGGGGAACGAGCAGTACTTC
NA	TRBV27	TRBJ1-1	NA	CASTPSGQLREAFF	TGTGCCAGCACCCCCAGTGGGCAGCTTCGTGAAGCTTTCTTT
NA	TRBV12-3/TRBV12-4	TRBJ2-7	NA	CASSLREYEQYF	TGTGCCAGCAGTTTAAGGGAGTACGAGCAGTACTTC
NA	TRBV7-9	TRBJ2-1	TRBD2	CASSLSLAGSYNEQFF	TGTGCCAGCAGCCTCTCACTAGCGGGGTCGTACAATGAGCAGTTCTTC
NA	TRBV19	TRBJ2-3	TRBD2	CASSTGTSGAISTDTQYF	TGTGCCAGTAGTACGGGGACTAGCGGGGCTATAAGCACAGATACGCAGTATTTT
NA	TRBV25-1	TRBJ1-2	NA	CASSMLEGYTF	TGTGCCAGCAGCATGCTAGAGGGCTACACCTTC
NA	TRBV12-3/TRBV12-4	TRBJ1-1	NA	CASSFSGNTEAFF	TGTGCCAGCAGTTTTTCAGGGAACACTGAAGCTTTCTTT
NA	TRBV18	TRBJ2-2	TRBD1	CASSPLPGQGATGELFF	TGTGCCAGCTCACCACTTCCGGGACAGGGGGCGACCGGGGAGCTGTTTTTT
NA	TRBV10-2	TRBJ1-5	NA	CASSLGPDRAQPQHF	TGCGCCAGCAGTCTCGGCCCCGATCGGGCACAGCCCCAGCATTTT
few	TRBV18	TRBJ2-1	TRBD1	CASSRVGQGDEQFF	TGTGCCAGCTCACGGGTCGGACAGGGCGATGAGCAGTTCTTC
NA	TRBV30	TRBJ1-2	NA	CAWSEAGLGNYGYTF	TGTGCCTGGAGTGAGGCAGGGCTGGGGAACTATGGCTACACCTTC